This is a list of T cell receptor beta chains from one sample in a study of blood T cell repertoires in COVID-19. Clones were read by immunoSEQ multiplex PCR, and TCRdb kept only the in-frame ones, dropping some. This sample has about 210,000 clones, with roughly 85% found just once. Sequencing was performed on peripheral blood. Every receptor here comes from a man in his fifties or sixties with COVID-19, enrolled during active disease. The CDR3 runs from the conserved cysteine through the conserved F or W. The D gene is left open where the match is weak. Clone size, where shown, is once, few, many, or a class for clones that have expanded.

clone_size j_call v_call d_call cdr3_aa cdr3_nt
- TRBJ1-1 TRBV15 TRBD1 CATSRETGVAEAFF TGTGCCACCAGCAGGGAGACAGGGGTGGCTGAAGCTTTCTTT
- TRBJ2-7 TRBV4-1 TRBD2 CASSHLAGHEQYF TGCGCCAGCAGCCACTTAGCGGGACACGAGCAGTACTTC
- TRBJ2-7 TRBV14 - CASSQEWGESYEQYF TGTGCCAGCAGCCAAGAGTGGGGGGAGTCCTACGAGCAGTACTTC
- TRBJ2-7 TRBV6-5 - CASSYREEFSYEQYF TGTGCCAGCAGTTACAGGGAGGAATTTTCTTACGAGCAGTACTTC
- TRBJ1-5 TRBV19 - CASSIVTGNYQPQHF TGTGCCAGTAGTATAGTGACAGGCAACTATCAGCCCCAGCATTTT
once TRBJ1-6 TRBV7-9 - CASSLLQGNSPLHF TGTGCCAGCAGCTTACTTCAGGGGAACTCACCCCTCCACTTT
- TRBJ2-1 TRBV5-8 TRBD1 CASNYEGRGLNEQFF TGTGCCAGCAACTACGAGGGCAGGGGGCTGAATGAGCAGTTCTTC
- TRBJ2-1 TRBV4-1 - CASSQEFPVYNEQFF TGCGCCAGCAGCCAAGAGTTTCCTGTTTACAATGAGCAGTTCTTC
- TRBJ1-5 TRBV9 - CASLLDQLSGELVNQPQHF TGTGCCAGCCTGTTAGACCAATTGTCAGGGGAGTTGGTCAATCAGCCCCAGCATTTT
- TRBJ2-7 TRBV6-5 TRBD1 CASTHRQGKHEQYF TGTGCCAGCACGCATCGACAGGGGAAGCACGAGCAGTACTTC
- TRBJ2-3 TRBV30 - CAWRGQRTALTDTQYF TGTGCCTGGAGGGGGCAACGGACCGCTCTAACGGATACGCAGTATTTT
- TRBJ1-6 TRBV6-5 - CASSFTYTGKNSPLHF TGTGCCAGCAGTTTTACCTATACAGGAAAAAATTCACCCCTCCACTTT
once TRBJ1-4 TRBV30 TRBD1 CAWDRGSGKLFF TGTGCCTGGGACAGGGGATCTGGAAAACTGTTTTTT
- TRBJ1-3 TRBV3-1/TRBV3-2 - CASSQAGESSNTIYF TGTGCCAGCAGCCAAGCAGGGGAAAGTAGCAACACCATATATTTT
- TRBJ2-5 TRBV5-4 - CASSFPSGEETQYF TGTGCCAGCAGCTTTCCTTCGGGGGAAGAGACCCAGTACTTC
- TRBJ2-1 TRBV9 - CASSVEQSGYNEQFF TGTGCCAGCAGCGTAGAACAGTCGGGATACAATGAGCAGTTCTTC
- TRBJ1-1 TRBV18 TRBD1 CASSLTTGDSEAFF TGTGCCAGCTCACTGACAACCGGGGACAGTGAAGCTTTCTTT
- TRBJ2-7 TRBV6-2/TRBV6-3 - CASSKPRAYEQYF TGTGCCAGCAGCAAACCCAGGGCCTACGAGCAGTACTTC
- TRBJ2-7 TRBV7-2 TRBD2 CASGTSGSYEQYF TGTGCCAGTGGGACTAGCGGGTCGTACGAGCAGTACTTC
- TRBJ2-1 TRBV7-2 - CASSFDSKKFF TGTGCCAGCAGCTTTGACTCAAAGAAGTTCTTC
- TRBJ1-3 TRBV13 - CASSLAAGMLSSGNTIYF TGTGCCAGCAGCTTAGCCGCCGGGATGCTAAGCTCTGGAAACACCATATATTTT
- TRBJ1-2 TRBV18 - CASSPKVETDNYGYTF TGTGCCAGCTCACCAAAAGTCGAGACAGACAACTATGGCTACACCTTC
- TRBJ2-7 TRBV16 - CASSQSSGKFYEQYF TGTGCCAGCAGCCAATCATCGGGTAAATTCTACGAGCAGTACTTC
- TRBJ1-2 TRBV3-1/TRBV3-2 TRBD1 CASSQDRDSVRYTF TGTGCCAGCAGCCAGGACCGGGACAGCGTTCGCTACACCTTC
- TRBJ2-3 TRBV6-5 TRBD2 CASSYVLAGGQDTQYF TGTGCCAGCAGTTACGTACTAGCGGGGGGCCAGGATACGCAGTATTTT
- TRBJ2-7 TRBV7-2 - CASSLGQATSYEQYF TGTGCCAGCAGCTTAGGACAGGCAACCTCCTACGAGCAGTACTTC
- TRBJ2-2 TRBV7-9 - CASSLPLGTGENTGELFF TGTGCCAGCAGCTTACCCTTGGGGACGGGGGAGAACACCGGGGAGCTGTTTTTT
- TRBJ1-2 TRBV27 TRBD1 CASSQRPQGADGYTF TGTGCCAGCAGCCAACGACCCCAGGGGGCGGATGGCTACACCTTC
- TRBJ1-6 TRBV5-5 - CASSLDWDKADSPLHF TGTGCCAGCAGCTTGGACTGGGACAAGGCGGATTCACCCCTCCACTTT
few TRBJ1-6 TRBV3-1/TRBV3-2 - CASSQARVANSPLHF TGTGCCAGCAGCCAAGCCAGGGTGGCTAATTCACCCCTCCACTTT
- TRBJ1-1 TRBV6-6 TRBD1 CASGTGTGLHVEAFF TGTGCCAGCGGAACCGGGACAGGGCTCCACGTTGAAGCTTTCTTT
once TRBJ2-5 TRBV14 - CASSQERQKETQYF TGTGCCAGCAGCCAAGAGCGGCAGAAAGAGACCCAGTACTTC
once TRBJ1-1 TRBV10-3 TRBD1 CAISESGTGGTEAFF TGTGCCATCAGTGAGTCCGGGACAGGGGGTACTGAAGCTTTCTTT
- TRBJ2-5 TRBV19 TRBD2 CASSWGDWEGRETQYF TGTGCCAGTAGCTGGGGCGACTGGGAGGGCAGAGAGACCCAGTACTTC
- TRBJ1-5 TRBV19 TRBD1 CASRAGGERNQPQHF TGTGCCAGTAGGGCAGGGGGCGAGCGCAATCAGCCCCAGCATTTT
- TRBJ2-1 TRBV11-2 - CASRQGEVYNEQFF TGTGCCAGCAGACAGGGAGAGGTTTACAATGAGCAGTTCTTC
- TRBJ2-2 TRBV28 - CASQQGNTGELFF TGTGCCAGTCAACAGGGGAACACCGGGGAGCTGTTTTTT
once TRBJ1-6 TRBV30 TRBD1 CAWREQGGGSPLHF TGTGCCTGGAGAGAACAGGGGGGCGGCTCACCCCTCCACTTT
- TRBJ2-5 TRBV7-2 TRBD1 CASGAGQGKETQYF TGTGCCAGCGGCGCGGGACAGGGGAAAGAGACCCAGTACTTC
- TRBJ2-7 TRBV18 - CASSPTTGGEQYF TGTGCCAGCTCACCCACGACAGGCGGCGAGCAGTACTTC
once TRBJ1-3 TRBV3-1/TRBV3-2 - CASSQDRDTSGNTIYF TGTGCCAGCAGCCAAGATAGGGACACCTCTGGAAACACCATATATTTT
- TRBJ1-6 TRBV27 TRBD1 CASSLRGPSYNSPLHF TGTGCCAGCAGTTTAAGGGGGCCATCCTATAATTCACCCCTCCACTTT
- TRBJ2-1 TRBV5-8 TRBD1 CASSPGTGSSYNEQFF TGTGCCAGCAGCCCAGGGACAGGGAGCTCCTACAATGAGCAGTTCTTC
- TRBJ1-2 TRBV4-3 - CASSQETSVYGYTF TGCGCCAGCAGCCAAGAGACATCCGTCTATGGCTACACCTTC
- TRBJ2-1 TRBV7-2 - CASSLRGGAVSDEQFF TGTGCCAGCAGCTTACGAGGGGGGGCCGTATCGGATGAGCAGTTCTTC
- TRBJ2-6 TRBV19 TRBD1 CATYDRASGANVLTF TGTGCCACCTACGACAGGGCCTCTGGGGCCAACGTCCTGACTTTC
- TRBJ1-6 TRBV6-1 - CASSDGYNSPLHF TGTGCCAGCAGTGACGGTTATAATTCACCCCTCCACTTT
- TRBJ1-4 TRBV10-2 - CASSPNRGLGEKLFF TGCGCCAGCAGCCCTAACCGCGGCCTTGGGGAAAAACTGTTTTTT
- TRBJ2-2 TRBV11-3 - CASSLDRGTGELFF TGTGCCAGCAGCTTAGATAGGGGCACCGGGGAGCTGTTTTTT
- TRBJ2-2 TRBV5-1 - CASTLGGQPTGELFF TGCGCCAGCACCCTCGGGGGGCAGCCAACCGGGGAGCTGTTTTTT